One sample yielded the 27 T cell receptor beta chains listed below, sequenced in a study of blood T cell repertoires in COVID-19. This table comes from immunoSEQ multiplex PCR, and its TCRdb copy is limited to in-frame clones, with some not included. The repertoire has some 78,000 clones, 75% to 90% of them found once; the top ten carry roughly 30%. The source material was peripheral blood. These receptors were taken from a man in his forties or fifties with active or convalescent COVID-19.

The V gene is TRBV3-1 (or the pseudogene TRBV3-2), the J gene TRBJ2-7; 14 bases fit TRBD2. V shed 6 bases, J shed 6 bases, and the junction held 4 bases outside the gene matches. This CDR3 is built from 14 residues. The germline V gene encodes CDR1 LGHDT and CDR2 YNNKEL (reference sequence). In DNA, the CDR3 is TGTGCCAGCAGAGGGACTAGCGGGAGCCCCGAGCAGTACTTC. Translated: CASRGTSGSPEQYF.

V usage is TRBV5-1 and J usage is TRBJ2-1, with 10 bases fitting TRBD2. Germline V CDR1 and CDR2: SGHRS, YFSETQ. The ends lost 0 bases at V and 9 bases at J; junction bases unmatched: 6. This CDR3 has 15 residues. The CDR3 loop reads CASSLVAGGRGEQFF. CDR3 sequence (DNA): TGCGCCAGCAGCTTGGTAGCGGGGGGCCGGGGTGAGCAGTTCTTC.

The gene calls are TRBV18 and TRBJ1-5; 9 positions match TRBD1. Germline loops: CDR1 KGHSH, CDR2 LQKENI. This CDR3 is built from 14 residues. Germline trimming cut 6 bases from V and 7 bases from J; bases unmatched to any gene: 7. CDR3 in amino acids: CASSGGQGGQPQHF. CDR3 sequence (DNA): TGTGCCAGCTCGGGGGGACAGGGCGGGCAGCCCCAGCATTTT.

CDR3 residues: CSVGQGGGWTEAFF. CDR3 in DNA: TGCAGCGTTGGCCAGGGGGGTGGGTGGACTGAAGCTTTCTTT. The chain employs TRBV29-1 and TRBJ1-1; the match to TRBD1 covers 7 bases. The CDR3 length is 14 residues. The germline V gene has CDR1 SQVTM and CDR2 ANQGSEA. The trim removed 4 bases at V and 5 bases at J, leaving 10 bases unmatched.

The chain joins TRBV11-3 to TRBJ1-5; unclear D gene. V was trimmed by 2 bases and J by 4 bases, leaving 6 bases between them. CDR1 is SGHNT and CDR2 is YENEEA in the germline V gene. The CDR3 contains 13 residues. The chain's CDR3 is CASSLRGNQPQHF. The DNA of the CDR3 is TGTGCCAGCAGCTTACGGGGTAATCAGCCCCAGCATTTT.

The chain links TRBV28 to TRBJ2-5; 7 nucleotides match TRBD1. Germline CDR1 reads MDHEN; CDR2 reads SYDVKM. Losses at the gene ends were 4 bases for V and 2 bases for J; bases not matched to a gene: 4. This CDR3 has 14 residues. The CDR3 DNA reads TGTGCCAGCAGTTCGTGGACAGGTCAAGAGACCCAGTACTTC. This translates into CASSSWTGQETQYF.

The chain has TRBV29-1 and TRBJ2-5, with a tentative D call TRBD2 (5 bases). In germline, CDR1 is SQVTM, CDR2 ANQGSEA. V lost 5 bases and J 1 base, leaving 14 bases between the germline ends. This CDR3 is built from 14 residues. The CDR3: CSVRRRNAQETQYF. CDR3 bases: TGCAGCGTTCGCCGGAGGAATGCCCAAGAGACCCAGTACTTC. Based on the CDR3 plus reference TRBV29-1 and TRBJ2-5, the full variable domain is SAVISQKPSRDICQRGTSLTIQCQVDSQVTMMFWYRQQPGQSLTLIATANQGSEATYESGFVIDKFPISRPNLTFSTLTVSNMSPEDSSIYLCSVRRRNAQETQYFGPGTRLLVL.

The V and J genes are TRBV30 and TRBJ1-1; unclear D gene. Germline CDR1 is GTSNPN and CDR2 is SVGIG (reference sequence). This CDR3 spans 14 amino acids. V shed 6 bases and J shed 1 base, with 15 bases lying between them. The CDR3 spells CACRILAGNTEAFF. DNA for the CDR3: TGTGCCTGCCGGATACTGGCGGGGAACACTGAAGCTTTCTTT.

This clone was observed a single time. The CDR3 nucleotides are TGTGCCAGCTCACCAGCCGGTAGAGCCTACGAGCAGTACTTC. Protein sequence: CASSPAGRAYEQYF. This rearrangement joins TRBV18 to TRBJ2-7; no clear D. The CDR3 is 14 residues long. Germline V gene lookup returns CDR1 KGHSH and CDR2 LQKENI. V was cut by 2 bases and J by 2 bases, with 10 bases left in between.

The chain is built from TRBV28 and TRBJ1-5; tentative D call: TRBD1 (5 bases). V gave up 7 bases and J gave up 7 bases, with 14 bases separating them. CDR3 size: 13 residues. CDR1 is MDHEN, CDR2 SYDVKM, per germline. Here the CDR3 reads CASTREGFQPQHF. The DNA for the CDR3 is TGTGCCAGCACCCGGGAGGGGTTCCAGCCCCAGCATTTT.

The V call is TRBV30, the J call TRBJ2-5; TRBD2 aligns across 12 bases. This CDR3 comprises 16 residues. The junction had 5 bases not matched to a gene; V was cut back by 1 base and J by 2 bases. Germline CDR1 is GTSNPN and CDR2 is SVGIG (reference sequence). The CDR3, as DNA: TGTGCCTGGAGTGCCCTAGCGGGAGGGGGGCAAGAGACCCAGTACTTC. It yields the protein CAWSALAGGGQETQYF.

CDR3 residues: CASSQEGGTSGKTSYNEQFF. CDR3 coding DNA: TGCGCCAGCAGCCAAGAAGGGGGGACTAGCGGGAAAACCTCCTACAATGAGCAGTTCTTC. The chain joins TRBV4-1 to TRBJ2-1; TRBD2 matches 13 bases. J gave up 0 bases and V 0 bases, and 8 bases lay outside the gene matches. The CDR3 length is 20 residues. The germline V gene has CDR1 MGHRA and CDR2 YSYEKL.

V usage is TRBV21-1 and J usage is TRBJ1-5; the table names TRBD1, a call not compared with the DNA. TRBV21-1 is termed a pseudogene. The CDR3 has 16 amino acids. The DNA of the CDR3 is TGTGCCAGCAGCAAAGTGGCCTCTTGTGGCAATCAGCCCCAGCATTTT. It is translated as CASSKVASCGNQPQHF.

The chain uses TRBV5-1 and TRBJ1-4; D is unclear. There are 13 residues in the CDR3. Germline V gene data show CDR1 as SGHRS and CDR2 as YFSETQ. V shed 4 bases and J shed 4 bases, with 8 bases lying between them. The CDR3 DNA sequence: TGCGCCAGCAGCCTATACAGTAATGAAAAACTGTTTTTT. This sequence encodes CASSLYSNEKLFF. Full variable domain (rest looked up from reference TRBV5-1 and TRBJ1-4): KAGVTQTPRYLIKTRGQQVTLSCSPISGHRSVSWYQQTPGQGLQFLFEYFSETQRNKGNFPGRFSGRQFSNSRSEMNVSTLELGDSALYLCASSLYSNEKLFFGSGTQLSVL.

J is TRBJ2-7 and V is TRBV12-3 or TRBV12-4, with D unresolved. The V end lost 6 bases, the J end lost 6 bases, and 15 bases lay between the germline ends. The CDR3 covers 13 residues. The CDR3 is CASSPKATLEQYF. Written as DNA, the CDR3 is TGTGCCAGCAGCCCCAAAGCGACCCTCGAGCAGTACTTC.

This rearrangement joins TRBV19 to TRBJ2-6, with 7 bases that match TRBD1. This CDR3 spans 15 amino acids. Trimming removed 7 bases from V and 2 bases from J; junction bases left unmatched: 5. Germline loops: CDR1 LNHDA, CDR2 SQIVND (reference sequence). The CDR3 region has the DNA TGTGCCAGTACAAAGGGGGCCCCTGGGGCCAACGTCCTGACTTTC. Translating it yields CASTKGAPGANVLTF.

The V and J genes are TRBV28 and TRBJ1-5, with TRBD1 identical over 12 bases. Per the germline V gene, CDR1 is MDHEN and CDR2 is SYDVKM. With 8 bases clipped from V and 5 bases from J, the junction kept 10 bases outside the gene matches. This CDR3 has 16 residues. DNA of the CDR3: TGTGCCAGCGCGCCCGGGACAGGGGGCGAGTATCAGCCCCAGCATTTT. It codes for CASAPGTGGEYQPQHF. Using reference TRBV28 and TRBJ1-5 for the parts outside the CDR3, the full variable domain is DVKVTQSSRYLVKRTGEKVFLECVQDMDHENMFWYRQDPGLGLRLIYFSYDVKMKEKGDIPEGYSVSREKKERFSLILESASTNQTSMYLCASAPGTGGEYQPQHFGDGTRLSIL.

The genes are TRBV6-5 and TRBJ1-2; 9 bases are a match to TRBD1. CDR1 and CDR2 (germline): MNHEY, SVGAGI. CDR3 length equals 14 residues. Germline trimming cut 2 bases from V and 7 bases from J; bases unmatched to any gene: 5. CDR3 sequence reads: CASSYRDRARGYTF. For the CDR3, the DNA is TGTGCCAGCAGTTACCGGGACAGGGCTCGTGGCTACACCTTC.

The chain recombines TRBV19 with TRBJ1-5; TRBD1 matches 9 bases. Germline V lookup: CDR1 LNHDA, CDR2 SQIVND (reference sequence). V lost 6 bases to trimming and J lost 6 bases; unmatched junction nucleotides: 3. The CDR3 consists of 13 residues. The CDR3 coding sequence is TGTGCCAGTAGCGGACAGGGGCCTCAGCCCCAGCATTTT. Its translation is CASSGQGPQPQHF.

The V call is TRBV6-5, the J call TRBJ2-2; weak D call: TRBD1 (6 bases). The CDR3 is 16 amino acids. Deletions cut 0 bases from V and 6 bases from J, with 14 bases between. The germline V gene encodes CDR1 MNHEY and CDR2 SVGAGI. CDR3 coding DNA: TGTGCCAGCAGTTACTCGAAGACAGGCAGGGCCGGGGAGCTGTTTTTT. It specifies CASSYSKTGRAGELFF.

This rearrangement joins TRBV19 to TRBJ2-3; TRBD2 aligns across 7 bases. The CDR3 consists of 17 residues. V shed 5 bases and J 6 bases; nucleotides not matched to a gene: 17. The germline V gene has CDR1 LNHDA and CDR2 SQIVND (reference sequence). This chain's CDR3 is CASSSQTPQRGWDTQYF. The CDR3 bases are TGTGCCAGTAGTTCACAAACCCCGCAGCGGGGTTGGGATACGCAGTATTTT.

The genes are TRBV5-4 and TRBJ2-7, with TRBD2 matching 15 bases. This CDR3 contains 17 residues. The J segment lost 5 bases and the V segment lost 4 bases, leaving 10 bases of the junction unmatched. Germline CDR1 SGHNT, CDR2 YYREEE (reference sequence). The CDR3 protein is CASSPGLAGGGTHEQYF. CDR3 sequence (DNA): TGTGCCAGCAGCCCAGGACTAGCGGGGGGGGGCACCCACGAGCAGTACTTC.

The chain joins TRBV5-1 to TRBJ2-1; 10 bases fit TRBD2. J lost 10 bases, V lost 4 bases, and 17 bases had no gene match. The CDR3 loop spans 17 amino acids. Germline values: CDR1 SGHRS, CDR2 YFSETQ. In DNA form, the CDR3 reads TGCGCCAGCAGCCCCACCAACCGGGCTAGCGGGAGACGGGAGCAGTTCTTC. The encoded protein is CASSPTNRASGRREQFF.

This clone occurred a few times. The V and J genes are TRBV4-2 and TRBJ1-1; the D gene is possibly TRBD1 (6 bases). This CDR3 contains 13 residues. V lost 3 bases to trimming and J lost 6 bases, with 11 bases between them. Germline loops: CDR1 LGHNA, CDR2 YNFKEQ. CDR3 bases: TGTGCCAGCAGCCACCTTACAGGGCCTGAAGCTTTCTTT. Translating it yields CASSHLTGPEAFF.

This clone was recorded only once. CDR3 region: CAWSVQGGDYGYTF. The CDR3 DNA reads as TGTGCCTGGAGTGTACAGGGGGGCGACTATGGCTACACCTTC. V gene TRBV30 combines with J gene TRBJ1-2, with TRBD1 identical over 8 bases. In germline, CDR1 is GTSNPN, CDR2 SVGIG (reference sequence). The CDR3 has 14 residues. Germline trimming cut 0 bases from V and 3 bases from J; bases unmatched to any gene: 3.

The rearrangement uses TRBV9 and TRBJ1-3; D is unresolved. This CDR3 has 15 amino acids. Trimming took 4 bases from V and 0 from J, leaving 11 bases between them. The germline V gene encodes CDR1 SGDLS and CDR2 YYNGEE. CDR3 in DNA: TGTGCCAGCAGCACAGACGGCAACTCTGGAAACACCATATATTTT. Residues: CASSTDGNSGNTIYF.

V gene TRBV20-1 combines with J gene TRBJ1-5; D unresolved. The CDR3 extends over 15 amino acids. Looked up from germline, CDR1 is DFQATT and CDR2 is SNEGSKA (reference sequence). Trimming removed 4 bases at V and 6 bases at J, with 19 bases between. CDR3 DNA sequence: TGCAGTGCTAATGACGTTCGGACGCGGGGTCAGCCCCAGCATTTT. It codes for CSANDVRTRGQPQHF.